The rows below give T cell receptor beta chains drawn from one sample of a study of shared clonotypes between healthy human individuals. Clones were read by immunoSEQ multiplex PCR, and TCRdb kept only the in-frame ones, dropping some. The table lists over 850,000 clones, roughly 74% of them singletons, with around 0.6% in the top ten. Sequenced input: memory CD4+ T cells from PBMCs. These receptor sequences come from a man between 18 and 29 years old in good health. Some clones in this sample may be carry-over from other donors' samples. CDR3s include the opening cysteine and the closing phenylalanine or tryptophan. The order of the fields is CDR3 length, V gene, D gene, J gene, clone size, CDR3 protein, CDR3 DNA. A D gene is named only where the DNA matches it firmly. The size of a clone is reported for some rows only, either as once, few or many, or as a class for expanded clones.

16	TRBV5-1	NA	TRBJ2-1	NA	CASSPGPRGPANEQFF	TGCGCCAGCAGCCCGGGCCCCAGGGGCCCCGCCAATGAGCAGTTCTTC
15	TRBV28	TRBD1	TRBJ2-4	NA	CASSLVGTEKNIQYF	TGTGCCAGCAGTTTGGTCGGGACAGAGAAAAACATTCAGTACTTC
19	TRBV5-8	TRBD2	TRBJ2-7	NA	CASSLGTRTSGHGNHEQYF	TGTGCCAGCAGCTTGGGGACTCGGACTAGCGGGCATGGGAACCACGAGCAGTACTTC
14	TRBV7-2	NA	TRBJ1-1	once	CASSLILMNTEAFF	TGTGCCAGCAGCCTAATCCTCATGAACACTGAAGCTTTCTTT
17	TRBV11-2	TRBD2	TRBJ2-1	NA	CASSRNPLAGGLHEQFF	TGTGCCAGCAGCCGCAATCCCCTAGCGGGAGGGCTTCATGAGCAGTTCTTC
14	TRBV5-8	NA	TRBJ1-2	NA	CASSFQGLVYGYTF	TGTGCCAGCAGCTTTCAGGGTTTGGTCTATGGCTACACCTTC
11	TRBV2	NA	TRBJ2-7	NA	CASSLIYEQYF	TGTGCCAGCAGTCTTATCTACGAGCAGTACTTC
16	TRBV6-5	NA	TRBJ1-3	once	CASSYSSLPTGNTIYF	TGTGCCAGCAGTTACTCGAGTCTCCCTACTGGAAACACCATATATTTT
17	TRBV6-1	TRBD2	TRBJ2-1	NA	CASSEVPLAGGRNEQFF	TGTGCCAGCAGTGAAGTGCCGTTAGCGGGAGGACGCAATGAGCAGTTCTTC
13	TRBV28	TRBD1	TRBJ1-2	NA	CASSPHDREVHTF	TGTGCCAGCAGTCCTCACGACAGGGAGGTTCACACCTTC
14	TRBV5-4	NA	TRBJ2-7	NA	CASSLGAGRYEQYF	TGTGCCAGCAGCTTGGGGGCAGGGCGGTACGAGCAGTACTTC
15	TRBV11-2	NA	TRBJ1-3	NA	CASTLNGGSGNTIYF	TGTGCCAGCACCCTTAACGGGGGCTCTGGAAACACCATATATTTT
15	TRBV14	NA	TRBJ1-4	NA	CASSPGASWGEKLFF	TGTGCCAGCAGCCCTGGAGCGAGTTGGGGTGAAAAACTGTTTTTT
16	TRBV30	NA	TRBJ2-7	NA	CAWSPPKGRSSYEQYF	TGTGCCTGGAGCCCCCCCAAGGGACGGAGCTCCTACGAGCAGTACTTC
20	TRBV7-3	TRBD2	TRBJ2-2	NA	CASQYRRPGLAGTNTGELFF	TGTGCCAGTCAGTACCGCCGACCGGGACTAGCGGGGACGAACACCGGGGAGCTGTTTTTT
21	TRBV27	TRBD2	TRBJ2-2	NA	CASSFERLAGEVGNNAGELFF	TGTGCCAGCAGTTTCGAGAGACTAGCGGGAGAGGTTGGGAATAACGCCGGGGAGCTGTTTTTT
15	TRBV5-4	NA	TRBJ1-2	few	CASSLAGQTLYGYTF	TGTGCCAGCAGCTTGGCAGGGCAGACACTCTATGGCTACACCTTC
16	TRBV28	NA	TRBJ2-1	NA	CASSSISGTLYNEQFF	TGTGCCAGCAGTTCCATATCCGGGACTCTCTACAATGAGCAGTTCTTC
11	TRBV29-1	NA	TRBJ1-2	NA	CSVGGTSGYTF	TGCAGCGTTGGAGGGACCAGTGGCTACACCTTC
15	TRBV11-2	NA	TRBJ2-1	NA	CATLEGRGAYNEQFF	TGTGCCACGCTGGAGGGCAGGGGTGCCTACAATGAGCAGTTCTTC
14	TRBV4-1	TRBD2	TRBJ2-1	few	CASSRTSGINEQFF	TGCGCCAGCAGCCGTACTAGCGGGATTAATGAGCAGTTCTTC
14	TRBV9	NA	TRBJ2-2	NA	CASSSAPGAGELFF	TGTGCCAGCAGCTCAGCGCCCGGCGCCGGGGAGCTGTTTTTT
16	TRBV14	NA	TRBJ2-3	NA	CASSPLTGLSTDTQYF	TGTGCCAGCAGCCCCCTAACAGGGTTAAGCACAGATACGCAGTATTTT
14	TRBV18	TRBD2	TRBJ2-1	once	CASSSGLAPDEQFF	TGTGCCAGCTCGTCGGGACTAGCCCCCGATGAGCAGTTCTTC
13	TRBV9	NA	TRBJ2-5	NA	CASSVGPKETQYF	TGTGCCAGCAGCGTGGGCCCCAAAGAGACCCAGTACTTC
13	TRBV25-1	NA	TRBJ1-2	NA	CASSAAANYGYTF	TGTGCCAGCAGTGCGGCAGCTAACTATGGCTACACCTTC
15	TRBV7-2	TRBD2	TRBJ2-2	NA	CASSPGTSGYRELFF	TGTGCCAGCAGCCCAGGGACTAGCGGGTATCGGGAGCTGTTTTTT
15	TRBV5-1	NA	TRBJ1-1	NA	CASSLGSGTNTEAFF	TGCGCCAGCAGCTTAGGCTCCGGGACGAACACTGAAGCTTTCTTT
15	TRBV19	TRBD1	TRBJ1-2	few	CASSDRDRGRRGYTF	TGTGCCAGTAGTGACCGGGACAGGGGGCGAAGGGGCTACACCTTC
16	TRBV28	TRBD2	TRBJ2-7	NA	CASSSGGLAGGGEQYF	TGTGCCAGCAGTTCCGGGGGCCTAGCGGGAGGGGGCGAGCAGTACTTC
14	TRBV5-1	NA	TRBJ2-5	NA	CASSSGTRGETQYF	TGCGCCAGCAGTTCAGGGACGCGGGGAGAGACCCAGTACTTC
13	TRBV30	NA	TRBJ1-1	NA	CAWTLTVGTEAFF	TGTGCCTGGACCCTGACGGTGGGAACTGAAGCTTTCTTT
14	TRBV10-1	NA	TRBJ2-3	NA	CASSEWDSTDTQYF	TGCGCCAGCAGTGAGTGGGATAGCACAGATACGCAGTATTTT
16	TRBV28	TRBD2	TRBJ2-1	NA	CASSAMTSGSYNEQFF	TGTGCCAGCAGTGCCATGACTAGCGGCTCCTACAATGAGCAGTTCTTC
15	TRBV7-3	TRBD2	TRBJ2-7	NA	CASSNRTSGRNEQYF	TGTGCCAGCAGCAACCGGACTAGCGGGAGGAACGAGCAGTACTTC
14	TRBV29-1	NA	TRBJ2-1	NA	CSVEGGHHGNEQFF	TGCAGCGTTGAAGGGGGACACCATGGAAATGAGCAGTTCTTC
19	TRBV5-8	TRBD2	TRBJ2-7	NA	CASSLPGLAGSAVKGEQYF	TGTGCCAGCAGCTTGCCGGGACTAGCGGGGAGTGCTGTCAAGGGGGAGCAGTACTTC
15	TRBV6-1	TRBD1	TRBJ1-1	NA	CASDRDRGMNTEAFF	TGTGCCAGCGACCGGGACAGGGGTATGAACACTGAAGCTTTCTTT
14	TRBV5-1	TRBD1	TRBJ1-5	NA	CASRPDRGNQPQHF	TGCGCCAGCAGGCCGGACAGGGGCAATCAGCCCCAGCATTTT
14	TRBV27	NA	TRBJ2-1	NA	CASSFHNAYNEQFF	TGTGCCAGCAGTTTTCACAACGCCTACAATGAGCAGTTCTTC
16	TRBV28	NA	TRBJ1-1	few	CASSPFGRSGSTEAFF	TGTGCCAGCAGTCCCTTCGGCAGGAGCGGGAGCACTGAAGCTTTCTTT
16	TRBV5-1	NA	TRBJ1-5	NA	CASSLDGPELDQPQHF	TGCGCCAGCAGCTTGGACGGCCCGGAGTTGGATCAGCCCCAGCATTTT
15	TRBV27	TRBD2	TRBJ2-3	NA	CASTKSGIGSDTQYF	TGTGCCAGCACCAAGAGCGGGATTGGGTCAGATACGCAGTATTTT
14	TRBV9	TRBD1	TRBJ2-7	NA	CASSPRQGQYEQYF	TGTGCCAGCAGCCCCCGACAGGGACAGTACGAGCAGTACTTC
13	TRBV2	NA	TRBJ1-1	NA	CASSVEANTEAFF	TGTGCCAGCAGTGTTGAGGCGAACACTGAAGCTTTCTTT
16	TRBV9	NA	TRBJ2-2	once	CASSVDPSPTAGELFF	TGTGCCAGCAGCGTAGATCCTAGCCCAACCGCCGGGGAGCTGTTTTTT
13	TRBV27	NA	TRBJ1-2	NA	CASSLGRNYGYTF	TGTGCCAGCAGTTTAGGCAGAAACTATGGCTACACCTTC
14	TRBV7-9	NA	TRBJ2-7	NA	CASSLPTRTSEQYF	TGTGCCAGCAGTTTACCCACTCGGACCAGCGAGCAGTACTTC
15	TRBV11-3	TRBD2	TRBJ2-2	NA	CASSFSGSRAGELFF	TGTGCCAGCAGCTTTAGCGGGAGTAGGGCCGGGGAGCTGTTTTTT
14	TRBV7-2	TRBD2	TRBJ2-7	once	CASSYREGSYEQYF	TGTGCCAGCAGCTATCGGGAGGGCTCCTACGAGCAGTACTTC
15	TRBV7-8	NA	TRBJ2-3	NA	CASSDGNFPADTQYF	TGTGCCAGCAGCGACGGGAACTTCCCCGCAGATACGCAGTATTTT